The 31 T cell receptor beta chains given below trace back to one sample, sequenced in a study of blood T cell repertoires in COVID-19. Clones were read by immunoSEQ multiplex PCR, and TCRdb kept only the in-frame ones, dropping some. Seen here are over 150,000 clones, roughly 84% observed once, and the top ten hold approximately 0.6%. Sequencing was carried out using peripheral blood. Receptor source: a man in his sixties with COVID-19, enrolled during active disease.

V is TRBV14 and J is TRBJ1-1; the D gene is possibly TRBD1 (6 bases). The CDR3 runs 16 residues. The V gene's germline CDR1 is SGHDN and CDR2 FVKESK. Trimming took 0 bases from V and 1 from J, leaving 12 bases between them. The CDR3 is CASSQDWGQTNTEAFF. Here the CDR3 DNA reads TGTGCCAGCAGCCAAGATTGGGGACAAACGAACACTGAAGCTTTCTTT.

The CDR3 sequence: CASSQTEKGYTF. DNA for the CDR3: TGTGCCAGCAGTCAGACGGAGAAGGGCTACACCTTC. The chain carries TRBV12-3 or TRBV12-4 and TRBJ1-2, with no clear D. V was shortened by 5 bases and J by 8 bases, with 12 bases between the two germline ends. CDR3 length: 12 residues.

In its sample, this clone was seen once. The CDR3 loop reads CASSPGGGGQETQYF. The DNA for the CDR3 is TGTGCCAGCAGCCCCGGGGGTGGCGGACAAGAGACCCAGTACTTC. This sequence joins TRBV3-1 (or the pseudogene TRBV3-2) and TRBJ2-5, with a weak D call TRBD2 (6 bases). With 4 bases removed from V and 2 bases from J, the gap between germline ends came to 14 bases. This CDR3 comprises 15 residues. Germline assignment: CDR1 LGHDT and CDR2 YNNKEL (reference sequence).

This clone has just a few counts. The chain couples TRBV10-1 to TRBJ2-7, with 8 bases that match TRBD1. The germline V gene encodes CDR1 WNHNN and CDR2 SYGVQD (reference sequence). CDR3 length: 19 residues. V lost 6 bases to trimming and J lost 0 bases; unmatched junction nucleotides: 19. This CDR3 reads CASRADPTEGQGNSYEQYF. As DNA, the CDR3 is TGCGCCAGCAGGGCCGACCCGACTGAAGGACAGGGTAACTCCTACGAGCAGTACTTC.

The chain uses TRBV18 and TRBJ2-5, with D perhaps matching TRBD2 (6 bases). V was clipped by 10 bases and J by 0 bases, with 12 bases between them. Germline V gene lookup returns CDR1 KGHSH and CDR2 LQKENI. This CDR3 contains 13 residues. In DNA form, the CDR3 reads TGTGCCACCGCGGCGGGGCACCAAGAGACCCAGTACTTC. This codes for CATAAGHQETQYF.

This chain joins TRBV25-1 and TRBJ1-1, with 9 positions matching TRBD1. Losses at the gene ends were 6 bases for V and 4 bases for J; bases not matched to a gene: 6. In germline, CDR1 is MGHDK, CDR2 SYGVNS. This CDR3 contains 14 residues. This chain's CDR3 is CASRLQGAGTEAFF. The CDR3 bases are TGTGCCAGCAGGCTACAGGGGGCGGGCACTGAAGCTTTCTTT.

This clone was seen a handful of times. The rearrangement uses TRBV6-5 and TRBJ1-2, with TRBD1 identical over 9 bases. The CDR3 is made up of 14 amino acids. Looked up from germline, CDR1 is MNHEY and CDR2 is SVGAGI. Trimming cost V 10 bases and J 4 bases; bases outside gene matches: 10. The CDR3 reads CATSPGTGRYGYTF. The CDR3 DNA is TGTGCCACCTCTCCCGGGACAGGGCGCTATGGCTACACCTTC.

As concerns this clone: Because the CDR3's place on the DNA is in doubt, the DNA is left out and the CDR3 is given as listed by TCRdb. The V and J genes are TRBV23-1 and TRBJ1-2; the DNA was not used to check the table's D call, TRBD1. TRBV23-1 is marked as an open reading frame, function uncertain. Counting both end residues, the CDR3 totals 23 amino acids. CDR3 amino acids: CASSQSGQRANYGYTFVPEAYTF.

This clone was seen only a few times. The CDR3 sequence is CASSTSSGTGGEKLFF. The CDR3 DNA reads TGTGCCAGCAGCACCTCAAGCGGGACAGGGGGTGAAAAACTGTTTTTT. V is TRBV11-3 and J is TRBJ1-4, with 11 positions matching TRBD1. Germline V gene lookup returns CDR1 SGHNT and CDR2 YENEEA. Germline trimming cut 5 bases from V and 7 bases from J; bases unmatched to any gene: 9. The CDR3 has 16 residues.

V gene TRBV18 combines with J gene TRBJ2-1; TRBD1 agrees at 12 bases. The germline V gene encodes CDR1 KGHSH and CDR2 LQKENI. The CDR3 sequence is 16 residues long. V lost 4 bases to trimming and J lost 7 bases; unmatched junction nucleotides: 8. CDR3 sequence reads: CASSQRGQGAGNEQFF. In nucleotides, the CDR3 is TGTGCCAGCTCACAACGGGGACAGGGGGCCGGGAATGAGCAGTTCTTC.

This clone was seen a few times. V usage is TRBV18 and J usage is TRBJ1-5; maybe TRBD1 (5 bases). Germline CDR1 reads KGHSH; CDR2 reads LQKENI. Deletions cut 4 bases from V and 5 bases from J, with 9 bases between. This CDR3 is 13 amino acids long. The CDR3 region has the DNA TGTGCCAGCTCACGAGACAGTTATCAGCCCCAGCATTTT. It encodes CASSRDSYQPQHF.

The chain recombines TRBV25-1 with TRBJ2-5, with 10 positions matching TRBD1. The ends lost 4 bases at V and 3 bases at J; junction bases unmatched: 5. The germline CDR1 and CDR2 sequences are MGHDK and SYGVNS. The CDR3 contains 15 residues. The CDR3: CASSVTGTGEETQYF. CDR3 nucleotides: TGTGCCAGCAGTGTCACCGGGACAGGGGAAGAGACCCAGTACTTC.

This sequence joins TRBV7-3 and TRBJ1-1, with 9 positions matching TRBD1. Trimming took 4 bases from V and 4 from J; bases not matched to a gene: 7. The CDR3 runs to 15 residues. CDR1 is SGHTA, CDR2 FQGTGA, per germline. The CDR3 is CASSSDRGSGTEAFF. The CDR3 region has the DNA TGTGCCAGCAGCTCAGACAGGGGGAGTGGCACTGAAGCTTTCTTT.

The chain couples TRBV6-5 to TRBJ1-4; TRBD1 aligns across 7 bases. Per the germline V gene, CDR1 is MNHEY and CDR2 is SVGAGI. J lost 5 bases, V lost 6 bases, and 9 bases had no gene match. The CDR3 has 15 amino acids. The DNA of the CDR3 is TGTGCCAGCAGGAAACAGGGGTTAATCAATGAAAAACTGTTTTTT. It encodes CASRKQGLINEKLFF.

The chain uses TRBV7-2 and TRBJ2-7; 8 positions agree with TRBD2. With V trimmed by 4 bases and J by 4 bases, 9 bases remained unmatched. Per the germline V gene, CDR1 is SGHTA and CDR2 is FQGNSA. This CDR3 is built from 15 residues. The CDR3 DNA sequence: TGTGCCAGCAGCTCAAGGGGCGGGGGGTATTACGAGCAGTACTTC. This codes for CASSSRGGGYYEQYF.

In this sample, this clone turned up a few times. The chain uses TRBV2 and TRBJ2-1, with TRBD2 matching over 13 bases. The CDR3 has 14 residues. Germline CDR1 and CDR2: SNHLY and FYNNEI. Trimming cost V 6 bases and J 7 bases; bases outside gene matches: 3. The CDR3 DNA follows: TGTGCCAGCAGACTAGCGGGAGGGCCTAATGAGCAGTTCTTC. Protein product: CASRLAGGPNEQFF.

V gene TRBV19 combines with J gene TRBJ1-4; the match to TRBD1 covers 7 bases. The CDR3 consists of 16 residues. J gave up 7 bases and V 3 bases, and 11 bases lay outside the gene matches. Germline values: CDR1 LNHDA, CDR2 SQIVND (reference sequence). The CDR3 DNA follows: TGTGCCAGTAGTATTTTGCAGGGGGTAACGGGTGAAAAACTGTTTTTT. This translates into CASSILQGVTGEKLFF.

The chain is built from TRBV11-2 and TRBJ2-1; D is unclear. The germline V gene has CDR1 SGHAT and CDR2 FQNNGV. This CDR3 region has 16 residues. V shed 5 bases and J shed 4 bases, with 18 bases lying between them. CDR3 coding DNA: TGTGCCAGCAGCCACGGCCTCGACTCCGAATACAATGAGCAGTTCTTC. Translated: CASSHGLDSEYNEQFF.

The chain recombines TRBV2 with TRBJ2-7; 8 bases map to TRBD1. Trimming at V came to 6 bases and at J to 5 bases, leaving 9 bases not matched to a gene. CDR1 is SNHLY and CDR2 is FYNNEI in the germline V gene. The CDR3 covers 14 residues. CDR3 in amino acids: CASRAGTGRDEQYF. In DNA, the CDR3 is TGTGCCAGCAGGGCGGGGACAGGAAGAGACGAGCAGTACTTC.

The gene calls are TRBV12-5 and TRBJ1-2; the match to TRBD1 covers 8 bases. With 6 bases clipped from V and 3 bases from J, the junction kept 9 bases outside the gene matches. The CDR3 extends over 15 amino acids. The germline CDR1 and CDR2 sequences are LGHNT and FRNRAP. The CDR3 coding sequence is TGTGCTAGTGGCCCTGACAGGGGTGGTCACTATGGCTACACCTTC. Residues: CASGPDRGGHYGYTF.

The count of this clone is one. The chain recombines TRBV19 with TRBJ1-1; D might be TRBD1 (5 bases). Per the germline V gene, CDR1 is LNHDA and CDR2 is SQIVND (reference sequence). This CDR3 has 14 residues. Between the trimmed V and J ends, which lost 3 bases and 1 base, there was a span of 9 bases. For the CDR3, the DNA is TGTGCCAGTAGTATCAGCGGGGCGAACACTGAAGCTTTCTTT. Amino acid sequence: CASSISGANTEAFF.

In this sample, this clone turned up a few times. For the CDR3, the DNA is TGTGCCAGCAGCTTAGCCCCAGTTTGGGGGGACTATAATTCACCCCTCCACTTT. It codes for CASSLAPVWGDYNSPLHF. The chain recombines TRBV7-2 with TRBJ1-6; weak D call: TRBD1 (5 bases). Germline loops: CDR1 SGHTA, CDR2 FQGNSA. The V end was cut by 0 bases, the J end by 3 bases, with 15 bases between. The CDR3 extends over 18 amino acids. Variable domain in full (rest from reference TRBV7-2 and TRBJ1-6): GAGVSQSPSNKVTEKGKDVELRCDPISGHTALYWYRQSLGQGLEFLIYFQGNSAPDKSGLPSDRFSAERTGGSVSTLTIQRTQQEDSAVYLCASSLAPVWGDYNSPLHFGNGTRLTVT.

This clone was picked up one time. The chain joins TRBV3-1 (or the pseudogene TRBV3-2) to TRBJ1-3; D is ambiguous. Trimming shortened V by 0 bases and J by 4 bases, and 13 bases separated the two germline ends. The length of the CDR3 is 16 residues. The germline gives CDR1 LGHDT, CDR2 YNNKEL (reference sequence). The CDR3 loop reads CASSQEEFLEGNTIYF. As DNA, the CDR3 is TGTGCCAGCAGCCAAGAGGAGTTCTTAGAGGGAAACACCATATATTTT.

The chain links TRBV19 to TRBJ1-5, with D tentatively TRBD1 (6 bases). V was cut by 6 bases and J by 0 bases, with 15 bases left in between. There are 16 residues in the CDR3. From germline, CDR1 is LNHDA and CDR2 SQIVND (reference sequence). The CDR3 nucleotides are TGTGCCAGTAGGACTACCGGGACACATAGCAATCAGCCCCAGCATTTT. This codes for CASRTTGTHSNQPQHF. The variable domain in full, completed from reference TRBV19 and TRBJ1-5, reads DGGITQSPKYLFRKEGQNVTLSCEQNLNHDAMYWYRQDPGQGLRLIYYSQIVNDFQKGDIAEGYSVSREKKESFPLTVTSAQKNPTAFYLCASRTTGTHSNQPQHFGDGTRLSIL.

V is TRBV7-2 and J is TRBJ2-5, with 8 bases aligning to TRBD1. The germline V gene encodes CDR1 SGHTA and CDR2 FQGNSA. CDR3 length: 13 residues. With V trimmed by 4 bases and J by 5 bases, 3 bases remained unmatched. CDR3 in DNA: TGTGCCAGCAGCTCGACAGGGGCGGAGACCCAGTACTTC. Protein: CASSSTGAETQYF. Filled out from reference TRBV7-2 and TRBJ2-5, the complete variable domain reads GAGVSQSPSNKVTEKGKDVELRCDPISGHTALYWYRQSLGQGLEFLIYFQGNSAPDKSGLPSDRFSAERTGGSVSTLTIQRTQQEDSAVYLCASSSTGAETQYFGPGTRLLVL.

The gene calls are TRBV19 and TRBJ2-4, with D maybe TRBD1 (5 bases). CDR1 is LNHDA, CDR2 SQIVND, per germline (reference sequence). The CDR3 runs to 17 residues. Deletions cut 1 base from V and 0 bases from J, with 13 bases between. Here the CDR3 DNA reads TGTGCCAGTAGTATAGGAAGGGGAAACCTAGCCAAAAACATTCAGTACTTC. Amino acid sequence: CASSIGRGNLAKNIQYF.

The chain uses TRBV7-2 and TRBJ1-6, with a possible D match to TRBD1 (5 bases). There are 14 residues in the CDR3. Germline lookup yields CDR1 SGHTA and CDR2 FQGNSA. V gave up 3 bases and J gave up 6 bases, with 9 bases separating them. The CDR3 spells CASSLGQINSPLHF. CDR3 DNA: TGTGCCAGCAGCTTGGGGCAGATTAATTCACCCCTCCACTTT.

A remark on this clone: Other DNA sequences in this sample translate to the same CDR3. The V call is TRBV18, the J call TRBJ1-4; a possible D gene is TRBD1 (6 bases). The CDR3 sequence is 13 residues long. V lost 4 bases and J 5 bases, leaving 8 bases between the germline ends. Germline V gives CDR1 KGHSH, CDR2 LQKENI. CDR3 region: CASSLGQNEKLFF. The DNA for the CDR3 is TGTGCCAGCTCACTCGGACAGAATGAAAAACTGTTTTTT.

This chain links TRBV11-1 with TRBJ2-1; D perhaps matches TRBD2 (7 bases). In germline, CDR1 is SGHAT, CDR2 FQDESV (reference sequence). Trimming took off 0 bases at V and 8 bases at J, with 20 bases between the two ends. This CDR3 comprises 17 residues. In DNA, the CDR3 is TGTGCCAGCAGCTTAGCTCCGCGTGGGACGGGGGGCGATGAGCAGTTCTTC. It specifies CASSLAPRGTGGDEQFF.

The genes are TRBV7-9 and TRBJ1-1, with D possibly matching TRBD1 (5 bases). The CDR3 is made up of 15 amino acids. Trimming pared 7 bases from V and 5 bases from J, leaving 20 bases between. From germline, CDR1 is SEHNR and CDR2 FQNEAQ (reference sequence). The CDR3 sequence is CASTDLTGRGTEAFF. The DNA for the CDR3 is TGTGCCAGCACCGATCTTACGGGGCGGGGGACTGAAGCTTTCTTT.

This chain uses TRBV21-1 with TRBJ1-1; TRBD1 reflects the table's D call only, with no check against the DNA. TRBV21-1 is deemed a pseudogene. The CDR3 has 14 amino acids. CDR3 DNA: TGTGCCAGCAGCAAACTTTGGCCAGACACTGAAGCTTTCTTT. This translates into CASSKLWPDTEAFF.